This TCR beta chain came from a study of cytomegalovirus exposure and HLA in healthy donors. Findings and limits, study-wide: Reports described diagnosis of cytomegalovirus status by the classifier as highly specific and sensitive. In a later analysis, TCR beta V- and J-gene trimming showed a link to a missense DCLRE1C variant. In vitro work confirmed that three CMV-associated chains recognize CMV antigens.

Researchers ran the PCR with 60 Vbeta and 13 Jbeta primers. Clones were read by immunoSEQ multiplex PCR, and TCRdb kept only the in-frame ones, dropping some. In the table there are over 150,000 clones, roughly four fifths of which are singletons. This clone was seen a handful of times. Its antigen is still unknown. The receptor was isolated from a man younger than 30 in good health and CMV-seronegative. Sequencing was done on a sample of PBMCs.

The CDR3 DNA follows: TGTGCCCAACCGGGGGTTAGTTCACCCCTCCACTTT. Its translation is CAQPGVSSPLHF. The chain employs TRBV6-1 and TRBJ1-6; TRBD1 might be the D (5 bases). The germline V and J ends were trimmed by 11 bases and 9 bases, with 14 bases remaining between them. Looked up from germline, CDR1 is MNHNS and CDR2 is SASEGT. This CDR3 has 12 amino acids.